Below, 20 T cell receptor beta chains from the same sample are listed, as sequenced in a study of STAT3 mutations in large granular lymphocyte leukemia. Points from the study as a whole: At least one immunodominant TCR beta clonotype appeared in every T-cell large granular lymphocyte leukemia patient.

Their target antigens are unknown. Sequencing used immunoSEQ multiplex PCR; TCRdb keeps in-frame clones, though not all of them. The sample lists 9,500 to 12,000 clones; more than 75% were seen once. The sequenced sample consisted of peripheral blood mononuclear cells. The receptors were sampled from a man between 60 and 75 years old with T-cell large granular lymphocyte leukemia. Some clones in this sample may be carry-over from other donors' samples.

The V and J genes are TRBV18 and TRBJ2-1; D is uncertain. The V and J ends lost 2 bases and 2 bases respectively, with 13 bases between them. The CDR3 is made up of 16 amino acids. CDR1 and CDR2 from the germline V gene are KGHSH and LQKENI. The DNA for the CDR3 is TGTGCCAGCTCACCAAATTCGCAGGCAACCTACAATGAGCAGTTCTTC. As protein: CASSPNSQATYNEQFF.

The chain has TRBV18 and TRBJ2-7, with 12 bases that match TRBD1. With 3 bases clipped from V and 6 bases from J, the junction kept 3 bases outside the gene matches. The CDR3 contains 14 residues. CDR1 and CDR2 from the germline V gene are KGHSH and LQKENI. This CDR3 is CASSPGGQGAEQYF. Here the CDR3 DNA reads TGTGCCAGCTCACCCGGGGGACAGGGGGCCGAGCAGTACTTC.

J is TRBJ1-5 and V is TRBV28; D gene uncertain. The V end was cut by 3 bases, the J end by 6 bases, with 3 bases between. This CDR3 spans 11 amino acids. Germline CDR1 MDHEN, CDR2 SYDVKM. Written as DNA, the CDR3 is TGTGCCAGCAGTTTGGGTCAGCCCCAGCATTTT. It yields the protein CASSLGQPQHF.

The CDR3 protein is CASSLGLADPRFF. The CDR3 DNA reads as TGTGCCAGCAGCTTGGGACTAGCGGACCCGCGGTTCTTC. V usage is TRBV5-4 and J usage is TRBJ2-1; 9 bases line up with TRBD2. The germline V gene has CDR1 SGHNT and CDR2 YYREEE (reference sequence). V dropped 0 bases and J dropped 15; count of bases not matched to a gene: 7. The CDR3 loop spans 13 amino acids. Looking up the rest from reference TRBV5-4 and TRBJ2-1 gives the full variable domain: ETGVTQSPTHLIKTRGQQVTLRCSSQSGHNTVSWYQQALGQGPQFIFQYYREEENGRGNFPPRFSGLQFPNYSSELNVNALELDDSALYLCASSLGLADPRFFGPGTRLTVL.

The chain recombines TRBV7-3 with TRBJ2-3; 10 nucleotides agree with TRBD2. Germline V gene data show CDR1 as SGHTA and CDR2 as FQGTGA. V trimming: 5 bases; J trimming: 3 bases; junction bases outside the gene matches: 5. The CDR3 extends over 15 amino acids. DNA of the CDR3: TGTGCCAGCAGCACTGGGACTAGCGTGACAGATACGCAGTATTTT. Its protein product is CASSTGTSVTDTQYF.

This clone has a single count. The V and J genes are TRBV7-2 and TRBJ2-1, with D unresolved. Trimming cost V 5 bases and J 0 bases, with 11 bases left between them. The CDR3 is made up of 15 amino acids. Germline assignment: CDR1 SGHTA and CDR2 FQGNSA. CDR3 amino acids: CASSPMFGSYNEQFF. As DNA, the CDR3 is TGTGCCAGCAGCCCCATGTTCGGCTCCTACAATGAGCAGTTCTTC.

This chain joins TRBV28 and TRBJ1-1, with 7 bases matching TRBD1. The CDR3 is 14 amino acids. Germline CDR1 MDHEN, CDR2 SYDVKM. V lost 6 bases and J lost 6; bases outside the gene matches: 10. CDR3 region: CASSLTGEWAEAFF. The CDR3 nucleotides read TGTGCCAGCAGCCTAACAGGGGAGTGGGCTGAAGCTTTCTTT.

V usage is TRBV7-9 and J usage is TRBJ1-5, with a weak D call TRBD1 (6 bases). Trimming cost V 1 base and J 7 bases, with 14 bases left between them. Germline values: CDR1 SEHNR, CDR2 FQNEAQ (reference sequence). The CDR3 spans 15 residues. The CDR3 loop reads CASSLGSRGLQPQHF. The CDR3 nucleotides read TGTGCCAGCAGCTTAGGTAGCAGGGGATTGCAGCCCCAGCATTTT.

The CDR3 is CASSWGLAGGSNEQYF. In DNA, the CDR3 is TGTGCCAGCAGCTGGGGACTAGCGGGAGGTAGCAACGAGCAGTACTTC. The J gene is TRBJ2-7, the V gene TRBV7-6; 15 bases fit TRBD2. This CDR3 region has 16 residues. V trimming: 4 bases; J trimming: 5 bases; junction bases outside the gene matches: 6. Per the germline V gene, CDR1 is SGHVS and CDR2 is FNYEAQ.

This chain uses TRBV7-8 with TRBJ2-7; D is possibly TRBD1 (5 bases). V was clipped by 5 bases and J by 4 bases, with 15 bases between them. The CDR3 length is 14 residues. Germline CDR1 and CDR2: SGHVS and FQNEAQ. In DNA, the CDR3 is TGTGCCAGCAGCCATCTGACAGACAATTACGAGCAGTACTTC. This gives the protein CASSHLTDNYEQYF.

In this sample, this clone turned up once. The chain combines TRBV5-1 with TRBJ2-7; D not resolved. CDR1 is SGHRS, CDR2 YFSETQ, per germline. The CDR3 sequence is 17 residues long. The V end was cut by 1 base, the J end by 0 bases, with 17 bases between. DNA of the CDR3: TGCGCCAGCAGCTTGATGTCGGGTACAGAGTACTCCTACGAGCAGTACTTC. Encoded protein: CASSLMSGTEYSYEQYF.

V and J are TRBV29-1 and TRBJ2-7; 8 nucleotides agree with TRBD1. The ends lost 4 bases at V and 0 bases at J; junction bases unmatched: 11. The CDR3 consists of 16 residues. Per the germline V gene, CDR1 is SQVTM and CDR2 is ANQGSEA. The CDR3 is CSVAGGSGLSSYEQYF. The CDR3 nucleotides are TGCAGCGTTGCAGGGGGCTCCGGACTCTCCTCCTACGAGCAGTACTTC.

The chain uses TRBV5-1 and TRBJ1-1, with D possibly TRBD1 on 6 matching bases. Trimming left V 0 bases short and J 0 bases short, with 12 bases between. Germline CDR1 reads SGHRS; CDR2 reads YFSETQ. This CDR3 comprises 16 residues. CDR3 coding DNA: TGCGCCAGCAGCTTGGGACAGGACACCATGAACACTGAAGCTTTCTTT. Translated: CASSLGQDTMNTEAFF.

This clone was found once. V usage is TRBV30 and J usage is TRBJ1-2; D is perhaps TRBD1 (5 bases). Germline V gene data show CDR1 as GTSNPN and CDR2 as SVGIG (reference sequence). The CDR3 consists of 17 residues. Trimming cost V 0 bases and J 0 bases, with 17 bases left between them. The CDR3 region is CAWSVRSRKTANYGYTF. The CDR3 DNA sequence: TGTGCCTGGAGTGTACGATCCCGAAAGACAGCTAACTATGGCTACACCTTC.

The V gene is TRBV28, the J gene TRBJ2-7; 9 bases are a match to TRBD2. This CDR3 has 16 amino acids. V trimming: 3 bases; J trimming: 2 bases; junction bases outside the gene matches: 8. Germline CDR1 and CDR2: MDHEN and SYDVKM. CDR3 nucleotide sequence: TGTGCCAGCAGTTTCGGGTGGGCTAGCGGGACCTACGAGCAGTACTTC. Translated, it gives CASSFGWASGTYEQYF.

Here the CDR3 reads CASSYGLAGENEQFF. The DNA of the CDR3 is TGTGCCAGCAGCTACGGACTAGCGGGAGAGAATGAGCAGTTCTTC. This chain joins TRBV11-3 and TRBJ2-1; the match to TRBD2 covers 13 bases. V trimming: 4 bases; J trimming: 7 bases; junction bases outside the gene matches: 4. Germline lookup yields CDR1 SGHNT and CDR2 YENEEA. The CDR3 sequence is 15 residues long.

The chain uses TRBV5-1 and TRBJ1-3; D may be TRBD1 (5 bases). The germline V gene has CDR1 SGHRS and CDR2 YFSETQ. V lost 3 bases and J 4 bases, leaving 17 bases between the germline ends. The CDR3 totals 16 residues. The CDR3 loop reads CASSYPRATGGNTIYF. In DNA, the CDR3 is TGCGCCAGCAGCTACCCCAGGGCAACGGGAGGAAACACCATATATTTT.

The chain uses TRBV9 and TRBJ2-3; the match to TRBD2 covers 9 bases. J was trimmed by 6 bases and V by 2 bases; bases with no gene match: 4. The CDR3 length is 14 residues. Germline lookup yields CDR1 SGDLS and CDR2 YYNGEE. Here the CDR3 reads CASSVETSGDTQYF. The CDR3 DNA follows: TGTGCCAGCAGCGTGGAGACTAGCGGCGATACGCAGTATTTT.

The rearrangement joins TRBV30 to TRBJ2-7; D could derive from TRBD1 or TRBD2 (5 bases each). The CDR3 covers 14 residues. V was trimmed by 0 bases and J by 2 bases, leaving 11 bases between them. Per germline, CDR1 GTSNPN and CDR2 SVGIG (reference sequence). As DNA, the CDR3 is TGTGCCTGGAGTGTAACGGGGCCAACCTACGAGCAGTACTTC. It specifies CAWSVTGPTYEQYF.

The chain has TRBV20-1 and TRBJ2-4, with D tentatively TRBD2 (5 bases). This CDR3 has 11 amino acids. Germline CDR1 reads DFQATT; CDR2 reads SNEGSKA (reference sequence). V dropped 3 bases and J dropped 10 bases, with 10 bases sitting between them. The CDR3 region is CSASLANIQYF. The CDR3 coding sequence is TGCAGTGCTAGCTTAGCGAATATTCAGTACTTC.